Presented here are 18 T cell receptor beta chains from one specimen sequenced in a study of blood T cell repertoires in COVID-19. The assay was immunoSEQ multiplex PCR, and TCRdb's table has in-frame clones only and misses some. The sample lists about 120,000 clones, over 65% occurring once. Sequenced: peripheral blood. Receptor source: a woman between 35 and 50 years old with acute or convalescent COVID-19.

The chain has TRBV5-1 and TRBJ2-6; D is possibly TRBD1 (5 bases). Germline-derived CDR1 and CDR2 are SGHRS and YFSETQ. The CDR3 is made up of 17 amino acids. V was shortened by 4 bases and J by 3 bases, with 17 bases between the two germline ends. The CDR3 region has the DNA TGCGCCAGCAGCGGGTCTACAGGCTTTGGTGGGGCCAACGTCCTGACTTTC. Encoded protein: CASSGSTGFGGANVLTF.

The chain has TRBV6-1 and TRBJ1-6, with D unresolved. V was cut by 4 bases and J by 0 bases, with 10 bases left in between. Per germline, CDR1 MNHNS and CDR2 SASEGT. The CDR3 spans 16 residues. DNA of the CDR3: TGTGCCAGCAGTGGGGGAGGCAGCTCCTATAATTCACCCCTCCACTTT. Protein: CASSGGGSSYNSPLHF.

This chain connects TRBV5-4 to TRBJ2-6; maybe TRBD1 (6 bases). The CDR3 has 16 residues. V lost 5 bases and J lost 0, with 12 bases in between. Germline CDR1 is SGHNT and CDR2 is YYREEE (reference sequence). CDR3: CASSTDSHSGANVLTF. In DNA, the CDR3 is TGTGCCAGCAGTACGGACAGCCACTCTGGGGCCAACGTCCTGACTTTC.

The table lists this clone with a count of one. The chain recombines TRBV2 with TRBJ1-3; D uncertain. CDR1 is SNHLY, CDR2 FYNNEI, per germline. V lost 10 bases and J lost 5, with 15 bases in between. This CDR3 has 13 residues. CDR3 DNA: TGTGCCACCCAATGGGGAGACAGAAACACCATATATTTT. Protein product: CATQWGDRNTIYF. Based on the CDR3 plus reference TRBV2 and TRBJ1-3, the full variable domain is EPEVTQTPSHQVTQMGQEVILRCVPISNHLYFYWYRQILGQKVEFLVSFYNNEISEKSEIFDDQFSVERPDGSNFTLKIRSTKLEDSAMYFCATQWGDRNTIYFGEGSWLTVV.

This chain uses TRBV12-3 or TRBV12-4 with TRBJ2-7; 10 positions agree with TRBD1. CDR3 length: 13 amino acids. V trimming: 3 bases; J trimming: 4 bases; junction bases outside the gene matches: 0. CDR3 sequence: CASSLGQGYEQYF. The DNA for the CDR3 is TGTGCCAGCAGTTTGGGACAGGGGTACGAGCAGTACTTC.

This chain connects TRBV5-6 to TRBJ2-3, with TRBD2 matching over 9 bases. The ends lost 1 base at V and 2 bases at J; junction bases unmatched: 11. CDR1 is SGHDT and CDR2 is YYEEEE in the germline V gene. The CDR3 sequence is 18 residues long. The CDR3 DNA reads TGTGCCAGCAGCTTGTGGTCTCGGCGGGGGGGTCCCACAGATACGCAGTATTTT. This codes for CASSLWSRRGGPTDTQYF.

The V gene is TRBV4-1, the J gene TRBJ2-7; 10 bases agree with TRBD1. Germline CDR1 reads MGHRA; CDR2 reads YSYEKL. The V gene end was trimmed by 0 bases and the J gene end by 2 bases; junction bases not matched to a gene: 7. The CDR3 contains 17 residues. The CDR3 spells CASSQDWGQGLPYEQYF. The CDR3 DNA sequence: TGCGCCAGCAGCCAAGATTGGGGACAGGGGCTACCCTACGAGCAGTACTTC.

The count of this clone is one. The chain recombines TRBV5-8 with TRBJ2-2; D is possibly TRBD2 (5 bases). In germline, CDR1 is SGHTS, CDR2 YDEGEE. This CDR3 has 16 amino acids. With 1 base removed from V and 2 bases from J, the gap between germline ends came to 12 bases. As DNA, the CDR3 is TGTGCCAGCAGCTTGTTCCGACGGGGAAACACCGGGGAGCTGTTTTTT. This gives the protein CASSLFRRGNTGELFF. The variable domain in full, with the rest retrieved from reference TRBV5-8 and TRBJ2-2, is EAGVTQSPTHLIKTRGQQATLRCSPISGHTSVYWYQQALGLGLQFLLWYDEGEERNRGNFPPRFSGRQFPNYSSELNVNALELEDSALYLCASSLFRRGNTGELFFGEGSRLTVL.

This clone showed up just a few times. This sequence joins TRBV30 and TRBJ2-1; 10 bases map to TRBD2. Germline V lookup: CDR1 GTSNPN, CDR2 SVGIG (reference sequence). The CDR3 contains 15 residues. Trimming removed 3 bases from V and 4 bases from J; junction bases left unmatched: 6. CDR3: CAWSAGTSEYNEQFF. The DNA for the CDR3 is TGTGCCTGGAGCGCCGGGACTAGCGAGTACAATGAGCAGTTCTTC.

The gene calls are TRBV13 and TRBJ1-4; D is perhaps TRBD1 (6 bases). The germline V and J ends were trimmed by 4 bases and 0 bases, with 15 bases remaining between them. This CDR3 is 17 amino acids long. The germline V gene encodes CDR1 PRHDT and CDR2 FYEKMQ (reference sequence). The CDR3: CASSSRDTPATNEKLFF. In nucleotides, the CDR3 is TGTGCCAGCAGCTCCCGGGACACTCCTGCAACTAATGAAAAACTGTTTTTT.

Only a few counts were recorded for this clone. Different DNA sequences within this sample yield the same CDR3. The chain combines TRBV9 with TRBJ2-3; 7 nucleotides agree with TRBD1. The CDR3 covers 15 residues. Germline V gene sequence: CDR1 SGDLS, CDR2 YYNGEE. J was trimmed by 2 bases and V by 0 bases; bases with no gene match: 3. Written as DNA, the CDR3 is TGTGCCAGCAGCGTAGGCCAGGGGGTCACAGATACGCAGTATTTT. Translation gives CASSVGQGVTDTQYF.

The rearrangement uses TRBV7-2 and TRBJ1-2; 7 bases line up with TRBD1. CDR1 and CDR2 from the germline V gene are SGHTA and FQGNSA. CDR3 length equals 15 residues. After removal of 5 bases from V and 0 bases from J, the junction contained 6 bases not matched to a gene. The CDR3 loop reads CASSLGGVSNYGYTF. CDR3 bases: TGTGCCAGCAGCCTAGGGGGCGTATCTAACTATGGCTACACCTTC.

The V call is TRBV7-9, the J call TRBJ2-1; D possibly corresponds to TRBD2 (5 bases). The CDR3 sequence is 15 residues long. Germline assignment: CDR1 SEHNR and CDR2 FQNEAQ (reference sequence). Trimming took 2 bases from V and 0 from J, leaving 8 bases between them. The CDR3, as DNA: TGTGCCAGCAGCTTAAGCGGTAGCTCCTACAATGAGCAGTTCTTC. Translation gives CASSLSGSSYNEQFF.

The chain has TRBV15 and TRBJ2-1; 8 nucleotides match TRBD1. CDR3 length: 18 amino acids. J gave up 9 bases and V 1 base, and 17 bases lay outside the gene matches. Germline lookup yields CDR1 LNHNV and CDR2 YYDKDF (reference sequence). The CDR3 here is CATSRAPSAGQVGSEQFF. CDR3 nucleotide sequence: TGTGCCACCAGCAGAGCCCCGAGCGCGGGACAGGTCGGGAGTGAGCAGTTCTTC.

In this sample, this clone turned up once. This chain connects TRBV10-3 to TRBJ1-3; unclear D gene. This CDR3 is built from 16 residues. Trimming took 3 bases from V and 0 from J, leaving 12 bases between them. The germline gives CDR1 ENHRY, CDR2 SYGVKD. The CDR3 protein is CAISDPNYPSGNTIYF. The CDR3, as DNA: TGTGCCATCAGTGACCCTAACTACCCCTCTGGAAACACCATATATTTT.

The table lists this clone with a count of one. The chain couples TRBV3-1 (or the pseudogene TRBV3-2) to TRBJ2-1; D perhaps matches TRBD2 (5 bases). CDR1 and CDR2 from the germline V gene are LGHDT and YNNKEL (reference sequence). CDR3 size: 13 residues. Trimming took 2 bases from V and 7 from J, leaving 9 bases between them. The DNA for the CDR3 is TGTGCCAGCAGCCAACGGACTCCGAATGAGCAGTTCTTC. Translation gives CASSQRTPNEQFF.

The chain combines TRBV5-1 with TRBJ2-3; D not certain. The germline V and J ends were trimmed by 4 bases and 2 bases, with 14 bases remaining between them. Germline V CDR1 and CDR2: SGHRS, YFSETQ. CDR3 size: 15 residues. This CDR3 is CASSGPADLTDTQYF. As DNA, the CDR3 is TGCGCCAGCAGCGGTCCGGCGGATCTCACAGATACGCAGTATTTT.

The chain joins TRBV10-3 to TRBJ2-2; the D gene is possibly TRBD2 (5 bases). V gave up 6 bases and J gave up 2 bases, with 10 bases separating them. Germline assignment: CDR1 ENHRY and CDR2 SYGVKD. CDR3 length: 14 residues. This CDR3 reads CAIRADGNTGELFF. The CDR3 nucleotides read TGTGCCATCAGAGCGGACGGAAACACCGGGGAGCTGTTTTTT.